Ten or more counts support the clone carrying this T cell receptor (beta chain). The target antigen is unknown. This sample stems from a study of T cells in Graves' hyperthyroidism and ophthalmopathy. Germline V gene lookup returns CDR1 MDHEN and CDR2 SYDVKM. Trimming left V 5 bases short and J 3 bases short, with 20 bases between. The CDR3 is 16 amino acids. For ophthalmopathy patients, the Clinical Activity Score was at least 3 and the NOSPECS grade at least 4; duration was under 3 months. Study-level results: Ophthalmopathy could be told apart from stable hyperthyroidism with a 13 V-J model. Ophthalmopathy onset followed model prediction by a median about 6.5 months. Most thyroid clonotypes expanded above 0.001 appeared in blood too.

Researchers took RNA transcripts and amplified the TCR beta CDR3 regions from them. When the TCR CDR3 underwent first-round RT-PCR, the HTBI primer set was used. A single record per CDR3 protein comes from TCRdb applying MiXCR to the multiplex PCR reads. The sample holds fewer than 450,000 distinct CDR3 sequences, roughly 13% seen once. V usage is TRBV28 and J usage is TRBJ2-7; weak D call: TRBD2 (7 bases). This TCR came from a man aged 50 to 60 with Graves' ophthalmopathy. The material sequenced was blood. The CDR3 DNA reads as TGTGCCAGCAGTGCCCCCGGGGGGCCGGAACGCTACGAGCAGTACTTC. Translating it yields CASSAPGGPERYEQYF.